These 26 T cell receptor beta chains share one sample of origin, sequenced in a study of T cell changes during pregnancy in multiple sclerosis (dated by TCRdb to between 2019 and 2020). The library came from the immunoSEQ multiplex PCR assay. Drawn from immuneACCESS, this table holds only the in-frame rearrangements with V and J called that TCRdb kept. Clones are partly lost; checked studies trace under half to an unresolved V gene and leave the rest unexplained. This sample comprises over 60,000 clones, about 91% of them detected only once. The ten top clones hold around 0.3% of the sample. This specimen was CD4+ T cells from peripheral blood mononuclear cells, taken in the third trimester of pregnancy. The receptors come from a female donor in good health, enrolled as a control in a pregnancy study.

The chain employs TRBV7-3 and TRBJ2-7; 7 bases are a match to TRBD1. V shed 3 bases, J shed 5 bases, and the junction held 4 bases outside the gene matches. This CDR3 region has 13 residues. CDR1 SGHTA and CDR2 FQGTGA come from the germline V gene. The CDR3 loop is CASSLTGKDEQYF. CDR3 sequence (DNA): TGTGCCAGCAGCTTGACAGGGAAGGACGAGCAGTACTTC.

The rearrangement links TRBV5-5 to TRBJ1-2; D not certain. V lost 0 bases, J lost 0 bases, and 9 bases lay in between. CDR3 length equals 15 residues. The germline gives CDR1 SGHKS, CDR2 YYEKEE (reference sequence). CDR3 nucleotides: TGTGCCAGCAGCTTGGGAGCGGGTTCTAACTATGGCTACACCTTC. Protein sequence: CASSLGAGSNYGYTF.

The gene calls are TRBV6-6 and TRBJ1-2, with 7 bases lining up with TRBD1. After removal of 8 bases from V and 4 bases from J, the junction contained 10 bases not matched to a gene. The germline V gene encodes CDR1 MNHNY and CDR2 SVGAGI (reference sequence). This CDR3 comprises 14 residues. The DNA of the CDR3 is TGTGCCAGCGGACTACAGGGGACGGCCTATGGCTACACCTTC. Its protein is CASGLQGTAYGYTF.

The chain combines TRBV7-9 with TRBJ2-7; 7 bases are a match to TRBD2. The germline V gene encodes CDR1 SEHNR and CDR2 FQNEAQ (reference sequence). Trimming removed 5 bases from V and 3 bases from J; junction bases left unmatched: 1. This CDR3 is built from 12 residues. CDR3 bases: TGTGCCAGCAGCCCTAGCGGCTACGAGCAGTACTTC. It encodes CASSPSGYEQYF.

This rearrangement joins TRBV9 to TRBJ1-3, with 9 bases that match TRBD1. The germline V gene has CDR1 SGDLS and CDR2 YYNGEE. CDR3 length: 14 amino acids. Germline trimming cut 7 bases from V and 4 bases from J; bases unmatched to any gene: 6. CDR3 nucleotide sequence: TGTGCCAGCTCACAGGGGGCTGGAGGAAACACCATATATTTT. This codes for CASSQGAGGNTIYF.

The rearrangement joins TRBV25-1 to TRBJ2-2; 7 bases are a match to TRBD1. V lost 5 bases and J lost 5; bases outside the gene matches: 8. The CDR3 spans 15 residues. Per germline, CDR1 MGHDK and CDR2 SYGVNS. Written as DNA, the CDR3 is TGTGCCAGCAGTCGTACGACAGGGACAACCGGGGAGCTGTTTTTT. It codes for CASSRTTGTTGELFF.

This clone was seen only once. The chain recombines TRBV5-4 with TRBJ2-4; 8 nucleotides agree with TRBD1. The CDR3 length is 14 residues. From germline, CDR1 is SGHNT and CDR2 YYREEE (reference sequence). V shed 5 bases, J shed 11 bases, and the junction held 12 bases outside the gene matches. The CDR3 bases are TGTGCCAGCAGTCCGGGACAGGCTCCAACATTTCAGTACTTC. Protein: CASSPGQAPTFQYF.

This clone was counted once. The CDR3 region has the DNA TGTGCCAGCAGCTTTACGGGACAGGGAGTAGGTTCACCCCTCCACTTT. It is translated as CASSFTGQGVGSPLHF. The chain couples TRBV7-2 to TRBJ1-6, with 9 positions matching TRBD1. The CDR3 extends over 16 amino acids. Germline CDR1 and CDR2: SGHTA and FQGNSA. V dropped 3 bases and J dropped 9; count of bases not matched to a gene: 9.

This rearrangement joins TRBV11-1 to TRBJ1-1; 10 bases line up with TRBD1. Trimming removed 5 bases from V and 4 bases from J; junction bases left unmatched: 7. CDR1 is SGHAT and CDR2 is FQDESV in the germline V gene (reference sequence). The CDR3 totals 15 residues. The CDR3 bases are TGTGCCAGCAGCACACCGACAGGGGGCGTCACTGAAGCTTTCTTT. Translated, it gives CASSTPTGGVTEAFF.

The chain joins TRBV10-3 to TRBJ2-7; TRBD1 matches 10 bases. The CDR3 has 15 amino acids. The germline V gene has CDR1 ENHRY and CDR2 SYGVKD. The V gene end was trimmed by 2 bases and the J gene end by 0 bases; junction bases not matched to a gene: 1. The CDR3 DNA reads TGTGCCATCAGTGAGGGGACAGGGGACTCCTACGAGCAGTACTTC. Its translation is CAISEGTGDSYEQYF.

The J gene is TRBJ2-3, the V gene TRBV9, with unresolved D. The CDR3 spans 15 residues. The V gene's germline CDR1 is SGDLS and CDR2 YYNGEE. The V end was cut by 0 bases, the J end by 2 bases, with 10 bases between. CDR3 sequence (DNA): TGTGCCAGCAGCGTAGGTCGAGCAAACACAGATACGCAGTATTTT. This encodes CASSVGRANTDTQYF.

The CDR3: CASSLGRAGETQYF. As DNA, the CDR3 is TGTGCCAGCAGCTTAGGACGGGCGGGAGAGACCCAGTACTTC. The chain has TRBV11-2 and TRBJ2-5, with D perhaps matching TRBD2 (5 bases). CDR1 is SGHAT, CDR2 FQNNGV, per germline. The V end lost 1 base, the J end lost 4 bases, and 10 bases lay between the germline ends. CDR3 size: 14 residues.

The chain has TRBV9 and TRBJ1-1, with a possible D match to TRBD1 (5 bases). Germline V gives CDR1 SGDLS, CDR2 YYNGEE. CDR3 length: 14 residues. V lost 4 bases and J 1 base, leaving 11 bases between the germline ends. CDR3 sequence reads: CASSLLTGNTEAFF. CDR3 nucleotides: TGTGCCAGCAGCCTACTAACAGGGAACACTGAAGCTTTCTTT.

This clone has just a few counts. This chain connects TRBV7-2 to TRBJ2-4; 11 nucleotides match TRBD1. There are 16 residues in the CDR3. V trimming: 1 base; J trimming: 8 bases; junction bases outside the gene matches: 7. The germline V gene has CDR1 SGHTA and CDR2 FQGNSA. CDR3 protein: CASSLGPGTGGDIQYF. Written as DNA, the CDR3 is TGTGCCAGCAGCTTAGGGCCCGGGACAGGGGGGGACATTCAGTACTTC.

The CDR3 here is CASSLTGQGAGGYTF. Written as DNA, the CDR3 is TGTGCCAGCAGCCTTACGGGACAGGGGGCAGGAGGCTACACCTTC. This chain uses TRBV7-9 with TRBJ1-2; 12 bases agree with TRBD1. Unmatched junction bases numbered 9, after V lost 5 bases and J lost 8 bases. There are 15 residues in the CDR3. Per the germline V gene, CDR1 is SEHNR and CDR2 is FQNEAQ (reference sequence).

The chain combines TRBV7-9 with TRBJ1-1; TRBD1 might be the D (6 bases). This CDR3 is 18 amino acids long. The V end lost 5 bases, the J end lost 0 bases, and 22 bases lay between the germline ends. The germline V gene has CDR1 SEHNR and CDR2 FQNEAQ (reference sequence). CDR3 in amino acids: CASSGRPGTPLLNTEAFF. CDR3 DNA sequence: TGTGCCAGCAGCGGTCGACCCGGGACACCTTTATTGAACACTGAAGCTTTCTTT.

The chain uses TRBV9 and TRBJ1-1, with 11 bases identical to TRBD1. The CDR3 has 14 amino acids. V lost 4 bases and J lost 6; bases outside the gene matches: 5. Looked up from germline, CDR1 is SGDLS and CDR2 is YYNGEE. The CDR3 protein is CASSIRDRGAEAFF. In DNA form, the CDR3 reads TGTGCCAGCAGCATCCGGGACAGGGGGGCTGAAGCTTTCTTT. Filled out from reference TRBV9 and TRBJ1-1, the complete variable domain reads DSGVTQTPKHLITATGQRVTLRCSPRSGDLSVYWYQQSLDQGLQFLIQYYNGEERAKGNILERFSAQQFPDLHSELNLSSLELGDSALYFCASSIRDRGAEAFFGQGTRLTVV.

This chain connects TRBV30 to TRBJ2-7, with 9 positions matching TRBD2. Germline loops: CDR1 GTSNPN, CDR2 SVGIG (reference sequence). V was clipped by 0 bases and J by 4 bases; unmatched bases: 4. The CDR3 has 14 amino acids. CDR3 protein: CAWSVRAGGYEQYF. DNA for the CDR3: TGTGCCTGGAGTGTACGGGCGGGGGGGTACGAGCAGTACTTC.

The chain combines TRBV4-2 with TRBJ2-3; possible D gene TRBD1, 6 bases. V was cut by 4 bases and J by 4 bases, with 12 bases left in between. The germline CDR1 and CDR2 sequences are LGHNA and YNFKEQ. The CDR3 length is 14 residues. This CDR3 reads CASSPSRGADTQYF. The CDR3 DNA is TGTGCCAGCAGCCCCAGCAGGGGCGCAGATACGCAGTATTTT.

This clone has only a few counts. The chain links TRBV6-4 to TRBJ1-2; the D is unclear. CDR3 size: 14 residues. CDR1 and CDR2 from the germline V gene are MRHNA and SNTAGT. Trimming cost V 7 bases and J 4 bases, with 16 bases left between them. The CDR3: CASTPEAGSYGYTF. The CDR3 coding sequence is TGTGCCAGCACCCCGGAGGCAGGCTCCTATGGCTACACCTTC.

V is TRBV7-2 and J is TRBJ1-1, with TRBD1 matching over 9 bases. Germline loops: CDR1 SGHTA, CDR2 FQGNSA. The CDR3 sequence is 15 residues long. The J segment lost 3 bases and the V segment lost 0 bases, leaving 2 bases of the junction unmatched. The CDR3 region has the DNA TGTGCCAGCAGCTTAGCTAGGACAGGGGACACTGAAGCTTTCTTT. It codes for CASSLARTGDTEAFF.

Only a few counts were recorded for this clone. V usage is TRBV30 and J usage is TRBJ1-1; the match to TRBD1 covers 9 bases. The J segment lost 11 bases and the V segment lost 7 bases, leaving 8 bases of the junction unmatched. The length of the CDR3 is 11 residues. Germline assignment: CDR1 GTSNPN and CDR2 SVGIG (reference sequence). The CDR3 bases are TGTGCCTCCCGGGACAGGGTTGGGGCTTTCTTT. Residues: CASRDRVGAFF.

The chain couples TRBV27 to TRBJ1-3; TRBD1 agrees at 7 bases. V was pared by 2 bases and J by 8 bases, with 3 bases of the junction left unmatched. Germline CDR1 and CDR2: MNHEY and SMNVEV (reference sequence). The CDR3 totals 13 residues. The CDR3 loop is CASSLIRGDTIYF. The CDR3 DNA sequence: TGTGCCAGCAGTTTAATCAGGGGGGACACCATATATTTT.

This clone was counted once. This chain uses TRBV15 with TRBJ2-1; the match to TRBD1 covers 10 bases. CDR3 length: 14 residues. Per germline, CDR1 LNHNV and CDR2 YYDKDF (reference sequence). The V gene end was trimmed by 5 bases and the J gene end by 5 bases; junction bases not matched to a gene: 3. CDR3 residues: CATSLGTGDNEQFF. The DNA for the CDR3 is TGTGCCACCAGCCTCGGGACAGGGGACAATGAGCAGTTCTTC.

V usage is TRBV11-3 and J usage is TRBJ1-1; 10 nucleotides match TRBD1. The CDR3 consists of 14 residues. CDR1 and CDR2 from the germline V gene are SGHNT and YENEEA. After removal of 2 bases from V and 4 bases from J, the junction contained 1 base not matched to a gene. The CDR3: CASSLRQGATEAFF. The DNA of the CDR3 is TGTGCCAGCAGCTTAAGACAGGGGGCCACTGAAGCTTTCTTT.

V is TRBV4-1 and J is TRBJ1-1, with D uncertain. V was clipped by 8 bases and J by 6 bases, with 10 bases between them. This CDR3 contains 11 residues. CDR1 MGHRA and CDR2 YSYEKL come from the germline V gene. CDR3 region: CASGREAEAFF. The CDR3 DNA follows: TGCGCCAGCGGGAGGGAGGCTGAAGCTTTCTTT.